The TCR beta chain described here comes from a study of tumor-infiltrating lymphocytes in primary liver carcinoma. DNA and RNA were both co-extracted from about 20-30 mg of bulk tissue that had not been sorted. From roughly 500 ng total RNA, TCR beta cDNA was generated with a primer in the constant region. Slightly modified ARM-PCR, run as three nested multiplex PCR rounds, produced the TCR beta libraries. TRBV1-TRBV30 forward primers paired with a C-beta reverse primer drove the first two PCR rounds, around 10 cycles each. TCRdb processed the multiplex PCR reads anew with MiXCR; each CDR3 protein has one entry. Of 100,000 to 120,000 distinct CDR3 sequences in the sample, approximately 80% were seen once. CDR1 MGHDK and CDR2 SYGVNS come from the germline V gene. The CDR3 runs to 12 residues.

The sequencing sample was made of liver tumor tissue from sampling region 3. Subset indicated: tumor region T3, left-lateral pole. V gene TRBV25-1 combines with J gene TRBJ2-2; a weak D match, TRBD1 (6 bases). The source is a man aged 35-49 years with primary liver carcinoma and hepatitis B virus infection. The CDR3 loop reads CVYGGRAGELFF. The CDR3 coding sequence is TGTGTCTATGGGGGCAGAGCCGGGGAGCTGTTTTTT. The full variable domain, in which reference TRBV25-1 and TRBJ2-2 provide the parts outside the CDR3, is EADIYQTPRYLVIGTGKKITLECSQTMGHDKMYWYQQDPGMELHLIHYSYGVNSTEKGDLSSESTVSRIRTEHFPLTLESARPSHTSQYLCVYGGRAGELFFGEGSRLTVL.